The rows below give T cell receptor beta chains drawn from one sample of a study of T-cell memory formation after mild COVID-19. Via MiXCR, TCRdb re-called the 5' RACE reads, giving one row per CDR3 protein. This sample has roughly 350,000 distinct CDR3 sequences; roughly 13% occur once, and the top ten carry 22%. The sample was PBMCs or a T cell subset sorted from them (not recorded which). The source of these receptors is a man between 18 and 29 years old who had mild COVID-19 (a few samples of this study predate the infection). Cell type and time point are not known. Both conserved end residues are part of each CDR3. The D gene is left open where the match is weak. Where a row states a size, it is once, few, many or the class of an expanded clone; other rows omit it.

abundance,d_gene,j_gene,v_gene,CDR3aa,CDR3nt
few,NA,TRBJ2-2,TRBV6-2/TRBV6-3,CASSYPETGELFF,TGTGCCAGCAGTTATCCCGAGACCGGGGAGCTGTTTTTT
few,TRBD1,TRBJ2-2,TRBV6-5,CASRRGQGTTGELFF,TGTGCCAGCAGAAGGGGACAGGGGACGACCGGGGAGCTGTTTTTT
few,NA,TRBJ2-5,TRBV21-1,CASTLETQYF,TGTGCCAGCACCCTGGAGACCCAGTACTTC
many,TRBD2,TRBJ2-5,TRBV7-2,CASSPSSGASGGPRETQYF,TGTGCCAGCAGCCCTTCCTCGGGGGCTAGCGGGGGCCCCCGAGAGACCCAGTACTTC
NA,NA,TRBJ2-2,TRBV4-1,CASSQDLVRQLNTGELFF,TGCGCCAGCAGCCAAGATCTGGTTAGACAGCTGAACACCGGGGAGCTGTTTTTT
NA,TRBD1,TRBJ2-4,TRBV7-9,CASSPRQGEGKNIQYF,TGTGCCAGCAGTCCACGACAGGGGGAAGGAAAAAACATTCAGTACTTC
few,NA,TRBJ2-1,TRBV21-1,CASSKGFRDPSNEQFF,TGTGCCAGCAGCAAAGGTTTCCGGGATCCATCCAATGAGCAGTTCTTC
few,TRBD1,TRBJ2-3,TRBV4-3,CASSPFGTGETTDTQYF,TGCGCCAGCAGTCCCTTCGGGACAGGGGAGACCACAGATACGCAGTATTTT
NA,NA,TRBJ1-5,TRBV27,CASSPRDNQPQHF,TGTGCCAGCAGTCCCAGGGATAATCAGCCCCAGCATTTT
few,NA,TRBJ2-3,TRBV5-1,CASSLGGMLTDTQYF,TGCGCCAGCAGCTTGGGGGGGATGTTGACAGATACGCAGTATTTT
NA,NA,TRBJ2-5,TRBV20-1,CSAYMGFGSQETQYF,TGCAGTGCTTACATGGGGTTCGGGAGTCAAGAGACCCAGTACTTC
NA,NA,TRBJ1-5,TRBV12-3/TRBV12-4,CASNDGGANQPQHF,TGTGCCAGCAATGACGGGGGTGCGAATCAGCCCCAGCATTTT
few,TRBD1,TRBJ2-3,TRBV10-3,CAIRTGQGAHGTDTQYF,TGTGCCATCAGAACGGGACAGGGGGCGCATGGCACAGATACGCAGTATTTT